One sample yielded the 7 T cell receptor beta chains listed below, sequenced in a study of blood T cell repertoires in COVID-19. Here immunoSEQ multiplex PCR was the method, and the copy in TCRdb shows in-frame clones only, minus some. In the table there are around 87,000 clones, roughly nine tenths of which are singletons. Specimen: peripheral blood. The receptors shown here come from a man in his forties or fifties with acute or convalescent COVID-19.

This chain joins TRBV2 and TRBJ2-2, with D possibly matching TRBD2 (5 bases). Germline CDR1 and CDR2: SNHLY and FYNNEI. CDR3 length: 14 residues. Trimming removed 10 bases at V and 0 bases at J, with 12 bases between. The CDR3 bases are TGTGCCACCAACTCGGGGACGAACACCGGGGAGCTGTTTTTT. Protein product: CATNSGTNTGELFF.

This clone was observed a handful of times. The V and J genes are TRBV14 and TRBJ2-2; possible D gene TRBD2, 5 bases. Germline values: CDR1 SGHDN, CDR2 FVKESK. Trimming stripped 2 bases from V and 5 bases from J, with 18 bases between. The CDR3 spans 17 residues. In nucleotides, the CDR3 is TGTGCCAGCAGCCAACGAGGACTCACGACGATAACCGGGGAGCTGTTTTTT. It encodes CASSQRGLTTITGELFF.

The J gene is TRBJ1-2, the V gene TRBV7-9; tentative D call: TRBD1 (5 bases). Trimming cost V 5 bases and J 4 bases, with 14 bases left between them. The CDR3 loop spans 14 amino acids. The V gene's germline CDR1 is SEHNR and CDR2 FQNEAQ (reference sequence). The CDR3 is CASSPTDRIYGYTF. CDR3 coding DNA: TGTGCCAGCAGCCCCACCGACAGAATCTATGGCTACACCTTC.

V is TRBV19 and J is TRBJ2-5; weak D call: TRBD2 (5 bases). The CDR3 contains 15 residues. V lost 4 bases and J lost 5, with 17 bases in between. Germline assignment: CDR1 LNHDA and CDR2 SQIVND (reference sequence). The chain's CDR3 is CASSSLAGGSETQYF. In DNA form, the CDR3 reads TGTGCCAGTAGTAGTTTGGCGGGTGGGTCGGAGACCCAGTACTTC.

The chain recombines TRBV19 with TRBJ2-7; D is unresolved. Trimming took 2 bases from V and 4 from J, leaving 6 bases between them. This CDR3 has 12 amino acids. Germline loops: CDR1 LNHDA, CDR2 SQIVND (reference sequence). CDR3: CASSISGYEQYF. Here the CDR3 DNA reads TGTGCCAGTAGTATATCCGGGTACGAGCAGTACTTC.

This chain joins TRBV7-2 and TRBJ2-4; the D is unclear. V gave up 2 bases and J gave up 6 bases, with 14 bases separating them. In germline, CDR1 is SGHTA, CDR2 FQGNSA. This CDR3 spans 15 amino acids. CDR3 protein: CASSLPTTPGNIQYF. The CDR3, as DNA: TGTGCCAGCAGCTTACCGACCACACCAGGAAACATTCAGTACTTC.

In DNA, the CDR3 is TGTGCCAGCAGCCCTTTCGCAGGGATGGATGAGCAGTTCTTC. This codes for CASSPFAGMDEQFF. V and J are TRBV7-3 and TRBJ2-1; the D gene is possibly TRBD1 (5 bases). Germline-derived CDR1 and CDR2 are SGHTA and FQGTGA. V was trimmed by 5 bases and J by 8 bases, leaving 16 bases between them. This CDR3 has 14 amino acids.